This T cell receptor beta chain comes out of a study of shared T cell receptors in the human thymus. This CDR3 has 14 residues. The germline V gene encodes CDR1 LNHNV and CDR2 YYDKDF (reference sequence). Trimming at V came to 4 bases and at J to 0 bases, leaving 1 base not matched to a gene. TCRdb's copy holds only in-frame clones and misses some; the assay was immunoSEQ multiplex PCR. The sample has under 850,000 clones, roughly 90% seen once. The same data also went into a second study, on human thymus T cells.

The gene calls are TRBV15 and TRBJ2-3; 7 bases align to TRBD2. The receptor was derived from a boy under two years old with a congenital heart defect. The material sequenced was thymocytes. The CDR3 is CATSTSGSTDTQYF. CDR3 coding DNA: TGTGCCACCAGCACTAGCGGTAGCACAGATACGCAGTATTTT. Looking up the rest from reference TRBV15 and TRBJ2-3 gives the full variable domain: DAMVIQNPRYQVTQFGKPVTLSCSQTLNHNVMYWYQQKSSQAPKLLFHYYDKDFNNEADTPDNFQSRRPNTSFCFLDIRSPGLGDTAMYLCATSTSGSTDTQYFGPGTRLTVL.